This is a list of T cell receptor beta chains from one sample in a study of blood T cell repertoires in COVID-19. Data came from immunoSEQ multiplex PCR; TCRdb stores just in-frame clones and leaves some out. The sample includes 200,000 to 300,000 clones, around 85% of them seen just once. The sample comprised peripheral blood. These receptors all come from a woman aged 60-75 years with active or convalescent COVID-19. Each CDR3 is given with its conserved first and last residue. Each record gives: clone size, V gene, J gene, D gene, CDR3 DNA, CDR3 protein. A D gene is named only where the DNA matches it firmly. The listing skips clone size in some rows; elsewhere it reads once, few, many or a size class.

once	TRBV29-1	TRBJ2-1	TRBD2	TGCAGCGTTGTAAGAGCGGGAGGGCTTAGCTCCTACAATGAGCAGTTCTTC	CSVVRAGGLSSYNEQFF
once	TRBV19	TRBJ2-1	NA	TGTGCCAGTAGTATGGTGACTAGTTCCGATGAGCAGTTCTTC	CASSMVTSSDEQFF
NA	TRBV15	TRBJ2-5	NA	TGTGCCACCAGCAGAGATGGGGGACTCGGACCGAGGGAGACCCAGTACTTC	CATSRDGGLGPRETQYF
NA	TRBV10-3	TRBJ2-1	TRBD1	TGTGCCATCAGTGAGTCCCCAGGGGGAGCCCCCGGTGAGCAGTTCTTC	CAISESPGGAPGEQFF
NA	TRBV30	TRBJ1-2	NA	TGTGCCTGGAGTGTAGGGGCCGACTACACCTTC	CAWSVGADYTF
NA	TRBV15	TRBJ2-1	NA	TGTGCCACCAGCAGAGTCCAGGGTAGGTACAATGAGCAGTTCTTC	CATSRVQGRYNEQFF
NA	TRBV28	TRBJ1-1	NA	TGTGCCAGCAGTTTAATAGGACGGGGGATCACTGAAGCTTTCTTT	CASSLIGRGITEAFF
NA	TRBV24-1	TRBJ2-2	TRBD1	TGTGCCACCAGTGCCGCCGGATGGTCCGGGACAGGGGGTTCCGCGGCCGGGGAGCTGTTTTTT	CATSAAGWSGTGGSAAGELFF
NA	TRBV5-4	TRBJ2-1	TRBD1	TGTGCCAGCAGCTTGGGATCCACAGGGGTGGGCTACAATGAGCAGTTCTTC	CASSLGSTGVGYNEQFF
few	TRBV11-2	TRBJ1-4	NA	TGTGCCAGCAGCCCCAGGACTCCTAATGAAAAACTGTTTTTT	CASSPRTPNEKLFF
NA	TRBV11-2	TRBJ2-5	TRBD2	TGTGCCAGCACTGGACTAGCGCGGCAAGAGACCCAGTACTTC	CASTGLARQETQYF
NA	TRBV19	TRBJ1-1	TRBD1	TGTGCCAGTAGTATCAACCGGGACAGGGGTCTGGGAACTGAAGCTTTCTTT	CASSINRDRGLGTEAFF
once	TRBV27	TRBJ2-1	NA	TGTGCCAGCAGTCCCCGGGTAGCGGCGTACAATGAGCAGTTCTTC	CASSPRVAAYNEQFF
NA	TRBV7-2	TRBJ1-6	TRBD1	TGTGCCAGCAGACCCACGCTAGACGACAGGGGCAGCAATAATTCACCCCTCCACTTT	CASRPTLDDRGSNNSPLHF
NA	TRBV2	TRBJ2-3	TRBD1	TGTGCCAGCAGCCCTCAGGCGGGGACAGGGGATACGCAGTATTTT	CASSPQAGTGDTQYF
NA	TRBV29-1	TRBJ2-2	TRBD2	TGCAGCGTTGAAGGCGTCGTGGGGACTAGCATGTCCGGGGAGCTGTTTTTT	CSVEGVVGTSMSGELFF
NA	TRBV6-5	TRBJ1-2	NA	TGTGCCAGCAGTTACCCAGGGTTTTATGGCTACACCTTC	CASSYPGFYGYTF
NA	TRBV7-8	TRBJ2-1	TRBD2	TGTGCCAGCAGCTTAGGACTAGCGGCTACTAGCGGGAGTTCGCATGAGCAGTTCTTC	CASSLGLAATSGSSHEQFF
NA	TRBV18	TRBJ2-5	NA	TGTGCCAGCTCACCATCGAATCTGGTCCCGGGACTCCAAGAGACCCAGTACTTC	CASSPSNLVPGLQETQYF
NA	TRBV29-1	TRBJ2-3	TRBD1	TGCAGCGTAGACAACGACAGGGAGAGCACAGATACGCAGTATTTT	CSVDNDRESTDTQYF
NA	TRBV10-2	TRBJ2-3	TRBD2	TGCGCCAGCAGTGAGTCAGCGGGGGGGCCATCAGATACGCAGTATTTT	CASSESAGGPSDTQYF
NA	TRBV2	TRBJ2-5	NA	TGTGCCAGCAGTGAAGCCATGTTGGAGACCCAGTACTTC	CASSEAMLETQYF
NA	TRBV10-3	TRBJ2-3	TRBD1	TGTGCCATCAGTGATTTGCAGGGGGCGTCAGATACGCAGTATTTT	CAISDLQGASDTQYF
NA	TRBV19	TRBJ1-5	NA	TGTGCCAGTAGTATTGCCACACAGGTTCAGGGTCAGCCCCAGCATTTT	CASSIATQVQGQPQHF
NA	TRBV18	TRBJ2-7	TRBD1	TGTGCCAGCTCAGACAGGGCCTACGAGCAGTACTTC	CASSDRAYEQYF
once	TRBV7-2	TRBJ1-3	NA	TGTGCCAGCAGCGCCGTGGGGGGCTCTGGAAACACCATATATTTT	CASSAVGGSGNTIYF
few	TRBV6-6	TRBJ1-1	TRBD1	TGTGCCAGCAGCCGAGGACAGGGTGGGAACACTGAAGCTTTCTTT	CASSRGQGGNTEAFF
NA	TRBV7-9	TRBJ2-1	NA	TGTGCCAGCAGCTTAACGTCAGGGGACCTTTGGGATGAGCAGTTCTTC	CASSLTSGDLWDEQFF
NA	TRBV11-2	TRBJ2-7	TRBD2	TGTGCCAGCAGCTTAGATCGGACTAGCGGTGCCCGCGAGCAGTACTTC	CASSLDRTSGAREQYF
NA	TRBV10-3	TRBJ2-2	NA	TGTGCCATCAGTGTAGTGGGGGGGCCAGACACCGGGGAGCTGTTTTTT	CAISVVGGPDTGELFF
NA	TRBV12-3/TRBV12-4	TRBJ2-1	NA	TGTGCCAGCAGTCAAGGGGGGGGAAATGAGCAGTTCTTC	CASSQGGGNEQFF
NA	TRBV18	TRBJ1-4	TRBD1	TGTGCCAGCTCACCACCGGCTTCAGGGGGCTATGAAAAACTGTTTTTT	CASSPPASGGYEKLFF
once	TRBV11-3	TRBJ2-6	TRBD1	TGTGCCAGCAGCTCGCAACAGGGGGCTGGGGCCAACGTCCTGACTTTC	CASSSQQGAGANVLTF
NA	TRBV6-5	TRBJ2-1	TRBD1	TGTGCCAGCAGTTCGACAGGGACAGGGGAGTTCTTC	CASSSTGTGEFF
NA	TRBV9	TRBJ1-1	NA	TGTGCCAGCACCCCAGGTACAGGGAACACTGAAGCTTTCTTT	CASTPGTGNTEAFF
NA	TRBV6-5	TRBJ1-3	NA	TGTGCCAGCAGTCGACAGGCGAACTCTGGAAACACCATATATTTT	CASSRQANSGNTIYF
NA	TRBV3-1/TRBV3-2	TRBJ2-2	TRBD1	TGTGCCAGCAGCCCATCGGGACAGGGGAGTTGGACCGGGGAGCTGTTTTTT	CASSPSGQGSWTGELFF
few	TRBV29-1	TRBJ1-1	TRBD1	TGCAGCGTTCGGACAGGGGACACTGAAGCTTTCTTT	CSVRTGDTEAFF
NA	TRBV28	TRBJ2-5	TRBD1	TGTGCCAGCAGATACAGGGGGCGGGGAGAAGAGACCCAGTACTTC	CASRYRGRGEETQYF
NA	TRBV11-2	TRBJ2-2	NA	TGTGCCAGCAGCTTATTCGGCACCGGGGAGCTGTTTTTT	CASSLFGTGELFF
NA	TRBV18	TRBJ2-7	TRBD2	TGTGCCAGCTCGCCGCCCCAGACTAGCGGGGTCTACGAGCAGTACTTC	CASSPPQTSGVYEQYF
NA	TRBV2	TRBJ2-3	TRBD2	TGTGCCAGCAGGGCGGGGGACAGCACAGATACGCAGTATTTT	CASRAGDSTDTQYF
NA	TRBV6-6	TRBJ1-2	NA	TGTGCCACCAGGCTAGACAGGAAATATGGCTACACCTTC	CATRLDRKYGYTF
NA	TRBV27	TRBJ2-7	TRBD2	TGTGCCAGCAGTTTATACGGACTAGCGGGAAGGAGCTCCTACGAGCAGTACTTC	CASSLYGLAGRSSYEQYF
NA	TRBV2	TRBJ2-7	TRBD1	TGTGCCAGCAGTCAACTGGGACAGCTAACCTACGAGCAGTACTTC	CASSQLGQLTYEQYF
once	TRBV4-2	TRBJ2-1	TRBD2	TGTGCCAGCAGCCCCCAGCTAGCGGGACCGAATGAGCAGTTCTTC	CASSPQLAGPNEQFF
NA	TRBV6-5	TRBJ1-6	TRBD1	TGTGCCAGCAGTCGACCCCGGGACAGGGACTCACCCCTCCACTTT	CASSRPRDRDSPLHF
NA	TRBV5-5	TRBJ1-2	TRBD1	TGTGCCAGCAGCATGGGACAGGGGGTCTATGGCTACACCTTC	CASSMGQGVYGYTF
NA	TRBV25-1	TRBJ2-7	TRBD1	TGTGCCAGCAGTGAAACCACCACCGGGACAGCTGCCTACGAGCAGTACTTC	CASSETTTGTAAYEQYF